The T cell receptor (beta chain) described here comes from a study of blood T cell repertoires in COVID-19. Study-level information: Samples representing acute and convalescent COVID-19 were sourced from the United States, Italy and Spain. PBMCs, B-cell-depleted T cells, or T cells were the source of the cDNA or gDNA that made up the material.

Measured with immunoSEQ multiplex PCR; TCRdb has only the in-frame clones, and not every one. The sample lists some 130,000 clones; about 70% were seen once. Trimming removed 5 bases at V and 1 base at J, with 6 bases between. The CDR3 runs to 13 residues. The clonotype originates from a woman in her seventies with acute or convalescent COVID-19. The chain uses TRBV12-3 or TRBV12-4 and TRBJ1-5; D is undetermined. The sample was peripheral blood. In DNA, the CDR3 is TGTGCCAGCAGTCTCTCGAGCAATCAGCCCCAGCATTTT. It specifies CASSLSSNQPQHF.